This T cell receptor beta chain was found in a study of shared clonotypes between healthy human individuals. Template for every sorted-subset replicate PCR totaled about 200 ng DNA, some 30,000 T cell genomes. In the source study's methods: From ImmunoSEQ came sequences covering only the junction and carrying no quality scores, so filtering differed. Some clones are missing from TCRdb's copy, which holds only in-frame ones; the method was immunoSEQ multiplex PCR. That table furnishes V, J and clone size, whereas the DNA furnished D and trimming. The repertoire consists of 550,000 to 850,000 clones, with approximately 79% occurring once and the leading ten covering less than 2%. Whole-study findings and limits: Generally, naive subsets (rather than memory subsets) showed larger estimated richness. Among non-shared clonotypes, generation probabilities were lower than among those shared by all four donors.

Per the germline V gene, CDR1 is MDHEN and CDR2 is SYDVKM. Trimming at V came to 5 bases and at J to 7 bases, leaving 10 bases not matched to a gene. CDR3 size: 14 residues. Concerning this clone itself: Its specificity is not known.

This clonotype originated in a woman in her twenties or thirties in good health. This chain links TRBV28 with TRBJ1-2; 7 bases map to TRBD1. Sequencing was performed on memory CD4+ T cells sorted from blood. Subset reported: CD45RA-negative fraction. CDR3 sequence (DNA): TGTGCCAGCAGTGAAATCACAGGGGACCCTGGCTACACCTTC. It encodes CASSEITGDPGYTF.